A selection of T cell receptor beta chains follows, all from one sample in a study of cytotoxic CD8 clonotypes in ibrutinib-treated CLL. TCRdb keeps only in-frame clones here, not all; method: immunoSEQ multiplex PCR. The table lists roughly 76,000 clones, over 75% of them singletons. The source was PBMCs, collected at disease progression, from a patient treated with ibrutinib. The receptors come from a human donor with chronic lymphocytic leukemia. The CDR3 runs from the conserved cysteine through the conserved F or W. Each record gives: D gene, clone size, CDR3 length, V gene, J gene, CDR3 protein, CDR3 DNA. D genes are given only for firm matches. For some rows the clone size is stated as once, few or many, or as a class when expanded; others skip it.

d_call: TRBD1; clone_size: .; cdr3_length: 18; v_call: TRBV29-1; j_call: TRBJ2-7; cdr3_aa: CSVEDQGEPGQGLDEQYF; cdr3_nt: TGCAGCGTTGAAGATCAGGGGGAACCGGGACAGGGGCTGGACGAGCAGTACTTC
d_call: .; clone_size: .; cdr3_length: 17; v_call: TRBV6-1; j_call: TRBJ2-1; cdr3_aa: CASSEVGGPYVDNEQFF; cdr3_nt: TGTGCCAGCAGTGAAGTGGGGGGACCCTATGTGGACAATGAGCAGTTCTTC
d_call: .; clone_size: .; cdr3_length: 12; v_call: TRBV5-1; j_call: TRBJ2-3; cdr3_aa: CASRQESDTQYF; cdr3_nt: TGCGCCAGCAGGCAGGAAAGCGATACGCAGTATTTT
d_call: .; clone_size: .; cdr3_length: 12; v_call: TRBV28; j_call: TRBJ2-2; cdr3_aa: CASSPYTGELFF; cdr3_nt: TGTGCCAGCAGTCCATACACCGGGGAGCTGTTTTTT
d_call: .; clone_size: .; cdr3_length: 13; v_call: TRBV30; j_call: TRBJ2-7; cdr3_aa: CAWNRGGGYEQYF; cdr3_nt: TGTGCCTGGAATAGAGGAGGGGGTTACGAGCAGTACTTC
d_call: TRBD1; clone_size: .; cdr3_length: 15; v_call: TRBV5-1; j_call: TRBJ1-5; cdr3_aa: CASSLGQGAFQPQHF; cdr3_nt: TGCGCCAGCAGCTTAGGCCAGGGGGCCTTTCAGCCCCAGCATTTT
d_call: TRBD1; clone_size: .; cdr3_length: 16; v_call: TRBV30; j_call: TRBJ2-7; cdr3_aa: CAWSLSGTGIGYEQYF; cdr3_nt: TGTGCCTGGAGTCTCTCCGGGACAGGGATAGGGTACGAGCAGTACTTC
d_call: TRBD1; clone_size: .; cdr3_length: 14; v_call: TRBV18; j_call: TRBJ2-3; cdr3_aa: CASSPRDRGGTQYF; cdr3_nt: TGTGCCAGCTCACCCCGGGACAGGGGAGGCACGCAGTATTTT
d_call: .; clone_size: .; cdr3_length: 15; v_call: TRBV30; j_call: TRBJ1-5; cdr3_aa: CAWSEGHTPNQPQHF; cdr3_nt: TGTGCCTGGAGTGAGGGGCACACTCCAAATCAGCCCCAGCATTTT
d_call: TRBD1; clone_size: once; cdr3_length: 14; v_call: TRBV29-1; j_call: TRBJ2-4; cdr3_aa: CSVGQGAAKNIQYF; cdr3_nt: TGCAGCGTTGGGCAGGGGGCCGCCAAAAACATTCAGTACTTC
d_call: .; clone_size: .; cdr3_length: 12; v_call: TRBV7-5; j_call: TRBJ1-5; cdr3_aa: CVTGQGHQPQHF; cdr3_nt: TGTGTCACAGGACAGGGACATCAGCCCCAGCATTTT
d_call: TRBD1; clone_size: once; cdr3_length: 16; v_call: TRBV6-1; j_call: TRBJ2-6; cdr3_aa: CASSVVTGVGANVLTF; cdr3_nt: TGTGCCAGCAGTGTTGTGACAGGGGTTGGGGCCAACGTCCTGACTTTC
d_call: TRBD2; clone_size: few; cdr3_length: 15; v_call: TRBV5-1; j_call: TRBJ2-7; cdr3_aa: CASSWTSGTTYEQYF; cdr3_nt: TGCGCCAGCAGCTGGACTAGCGGCACTACCTACGAGCAGTACTTC
d_call: .; clone_size: .; cdr3_length: 18; v_call: TRBV10-3; j_call: TRBJ2-2; cdr3_aa: CAISEAGLGRAVTGELFF; cdr3_nt: TGTGCCATCAGTGAAGCTGGCTTGGGCAGGGCCGTCACCGGGGAGCTGTTTTTT
d_call: TRBD1; clone_size: .; cdr3_length: 15; v_call: TRBV5-8; j_call: TRBJ1-2; cdr3_aa: CASSLPGTGGYGYTF; cdr3_nt: TGTGCCAGCAGCTTGCCCGGGACAGGGGGCTATGGCTACACCTTC
d_call: .; clone_size: few; cdr3_length: 14; v_call: TRBV10-1; j_call: TRBJ1-5; cdr3_aa: CASSEHRVDQPQHF; cdr3_nt: TGCGCCAGCAGTGAGCACAGGGTTGATCAGCCCCAGCATTTT
d_call: .; clone_size: few; cdr3_length: 13; v_call: TRBV6-5; j_call: TRBJ1-5; cdr3_aa: CASRGQGNQPQHF; cdr3_nt: TGTGCCAGCCGGGGCCAGGGCAATCAGCCCCAGCATTTT
d_call: .; clone_size: .; cdr3_length: 13; v_call: TRBV7-9; j_call: TRBJ2-5; cdr3_aa: CATGVPIKETQYF; cdr3_nt: TGTGCCACCGGAGTCCCAATTAAAGAGACCCAGTACTTC
d_call: TRBD1; clone_size: .; cdr3_length: 13; v_call: TRBV2; j_call: TRBJ2-7; cdr3_aa: CASTGTGGYEQYF; cdr3_nt: TGTGCCAGCACCGGGACAGGGGGCTACGAGCAGTACTTC
d_call: TRBD2; clone_size: .; cdr3_length: 15; v_call: TRBV6-1; j_call: TRBJ2-3; cdr3_aa: CASRDSGGPTDTQYF; cdr3_nt: TGTGCCAGCAGAGACAGCGGGGGGCCCACAGATACGCAGTATTTT
d_call: .; clone_size: .; cdr3_length: 14; v_call: TRBV28; j_call: TRBJ2-7; cdr3_aa: CASSLSGTGYEQYF; cdr3_nt: TGTGCCAGCAGTTTATCGGGGACGGGGTACGAGCAGTACTTC
d_call: .; clone_size: .; cdr3_length: 11; v_call: TRBV29-1; j_call: TRBJ2-7; cdr3_aa: CSVVKTYEQYF; cdr3_nt: TGCAGCGTTGTCAAGACCTACGAGCAGTACTTC
d_call: .; clone_size: .; cdr3_length: 11; v_call: TRBV5-5; j_call: TRBJ1-1; cdr3_aa: CASGLNTEAFF; cdr3_nt: TGTGCCAGCGGACTGAACACTGAAGCTTTCTTT
d_call: .; clone_size: .; cdr3_length: 13; v_call: TRBV2; j_call: TRBJ1-6; cdr3_aa: CASSDDRRSPLHF; cdr3_nt: TGTGCCAGCAGTGATGACAGACGATCACCCCTCCACTTT
d_call: TRBD1; clone_size: .; cdr3_length: 14; v_call: TRBV13; j_call: TRBJ2-1; cdr3_aa: CASSMTGTENEQFF; cdr3_nt: TGTGCCAGCAGCATGACCGGGACAGAGAATGAGCAGTTCTTC
d_call: TRBD2; clone_size: few; cdr3_length: 17; v_call: TRBV27; j_call: TRBJ2-3; cdr3_aa: CASSFSGGPYRTDTQYF; cdr3_nt: TGTGCCAGCAGTTTCAGCGGGGGACCATATAGAACAGATACGCAGTATTTT
d_call: TRBD1; clone_size: .; cdr3_length: 14; v_call: TRBV5-1; j_call: TRBJ2-7; cdr3_aa: CASSAGQGAHEQYF; cdr3_nt: TGCGCCAGCAGCGCGGGACAGGGGGCCCACGAGCAGTACTTC
d_call: TRBD1; clone_size: once; cdr3_length: 17; v_call: TRBV5-1; j_call: TRBJ2-3; cdr3_aa: CASSFQTGAWVTDTQYF; cdr3_nt: TGCGCCAGCAGCTTTCAAACAGGGGCTTGGGTCACAGATACGCAGTATTTT
d_call: .; clone_size: .; cdr3_length: 16; v_call: TRBV5-4; j_call: TRBJ1-3; cdr3_aa: CASSLSGGFSGNTIYF; cdr3_nt: TGTGCCAGCAGCCTCTCGGGGGGTTTCTCTGGAAACACCATATATTTT
d_call: .; clone_size: .; cdr3_length: 12; v_call: TRBV25-1; j_call: TRBJ1-2; cdr3_aa: CATVDPNYGYTF; cdr3_nt: TGTGCCACCGTGGACCCTAACTATGGCTACACCTTC
d_call: TRBD1; clone_size: once; cdr3_length: 15; v_call: TRBV2; j_call: TRBJ1-5; cdr3_aa: CASSRRQGGNQPQHF; cdr3_nt: TGTGCCAGCAGCCGACGACAGGGAGGCAATCAGCCCCAGCATTTT
d_call: .; clone_size: few; cdr3_length: 14; v_call: TRBV11-2; j_call: TRBJ1-4; cdr3_aa: CASSRTPAVEKLFF; cdr3_nt: TGTGCCAGCAGCAGGACTCCGGCAGTGGAAAAACTGTTTTTT
d_call: .; clone_size: .; cdr3_length: 13; v_call: TRBV30; j_call: TRBJ2-5; cdr3_aa: CAWSGTYQETQYF; cdr3_nt: TGTGCCTGGAGCGGGACATACCAAGAGACCCAGTACTTC
d_call: .; clone_size: .; cdr3_length: 14; v_call: TRBV6-5; j_call: TRBJ1-2; cdr3_aa: CASSYSGQGAGYTF; cdr3_nt: TGTGCCAGCAGTTACTCGGGGCAGGGCGCCGGCTACACCTTC
d_call: .; clone_size: .; cdr3_length: 14; v_call: TRBV28; j_call: TRBJ1-5; cdr3_aa: CASNAGVSNQPQHF; cdr3_nt: TGTGCCAGCAACGCAGGGGTTAGCAATCAGCCCCAGCATTTT
d_call: TRBD2; clone_size: .; cdr3_length: 17; v_call: TRBV28; j_call: TRBJ2-5; cdr3_aa: CASRKIISAGSVETQYF; cdr3_nt: TGTGCCAGCCGAAAGATAATTTCAGCGGGGTCTGTGGAGACCCAGTACTTC
d_call: .; clone_size: .; cdr3_length: 12; v_call: TRBV6-5; j_call: TRBJ2-1; cdr3_aa: CASSPNYNEQFF; cdr3_nt: TGTGCCAGCAGCCCGAACTACAATGAGCAGTTCTTC
d_call: TRBD2; clone_size: .; cdr3_length: 16; v_call: TRBV5-4; j_call: TRBJ2-4; cdr3_aa: CASSLAVAGGRNIQYF; cdr3_nt: TGTGCCAGCAGCTTGGCCGTTGCGGGAGGTCGAAACATTCAGTACTTC
d_call: .; clone_size: few; cdr3_length: 12; v_call: TRBV10-1; j_call: TRBJ2-1; cdr3_aa: CASSGLESLQFF; cdr3_nt: TGCGCCAGCAGTGGTTTAGAGAGTTTACAGTTCTTC
d_call: TRBD2; clone_size: once; cdr3_length: 15; v_call: TRBV11-2; j_call: TRBJ2-7; cdr3_aa: CASSWGGGLAAEQYF; cdr3_nt: TGTGCCAGCAGCTGGGGCGGGGGTCTCGCGGCGGAGCAGTACTTC
d_call: .; clone_size: once; cdr3_length: 16; v_call: TRBV7-9; j_call: TRBJ1-2; cdr3_aa: CASSLGGTSQNYGYTF; cdr3_nt: TGTGCCAGCAGCTTAGGAGGGACCTCGCAGAACTATGGCTACACCTTC
d_call: TRBD1; clone_size: .; cdr3_length: 16; v_call: TRBV7-3; j_call: TRBJ2-3; cdr3_aa: CASSSQGARGTDTQYF; cdr3_nt: TGTGCCAGCAGCTCCCAGGGGGCGCGAGGCACAGATACGCAGTATTTT
d_call: .; clone_size: .; cdr3_length: 15; v_call: TRBV9; j_call: TRBJ2-1; cdr3_aa: CASSVDMGTYNEQFF; cdr3_nt: TGTGCCAGCAGCGTAGATATGGGAACCTACAATGAGCAGTTCTTC
d_call: TRBD1; clone_size: .; cdr3_length: 16; v_call: TRBV2; j_call: TRBJ1-6; cdr3_aa: CASPKSAGTVNSPLHF; cdr3_nt: TGTGCCAGCCCCAAGTCCGCCGGGACAGTCAATTCACCCCTCCACTTT
d_call: TRBD1; clone_size: .; cdr3_length: 14; v_call: TRBV19; j_call: TRBJ2-7; cdr3_aa: CASGSGTGTREQYF; cdr3_nt: TGTGCCAGTGGGTCCGGGACAGGGACCAGGGAGCAGTACTTC
d_call: .; clone_size: .; cdr3_length: 17; v_call: TRBV16; j_call: TRBJ1-1; cdr3_aa: CASSQYGGPRSHTEAFF; cdr3_nt: TGTGCCAGCAGCCAATACGGGGGGCCAAGGTCACATACTGAAGCTTTCTTT
d_call: .; clone_size: .; cdr3_length: 12; v_call: TRBV5-1; j_call: TRBJ2-2; cdr3_aa: CASSHATGELFF; cdr3_nt: TGCGCCAGCAGTCATGCCACCGGGGAGCTGTTTTTT
d_call: .; clone_size: .; cdr3_length: 15; v_call: TRBV19; j_call: TRBJ1-2; cdr3_aa: CASSIGHRANYGYTF; cdr3_nt: TGTGCCAGTAGTATAGGGCACAGAGCTAACTATGGCTACACCTTC
d_call: .; clone_size: .; cdr3_length: 13; v_call: TRBV10-1; j_call: TRBJ2-7; cdr3_aa: CASNEGGHEEQYF; cdr3_nt: TGCGCCAGCAATGAGGGGGGGCATGAAGAGCAGTACTTC
d_call: .; clone_size: .; cdr3_length: 13; v_call: TRBV7-9; j_call: TRBJ2-5; cdr3_aa: CASSPGLSRTQYF; cdr3_nt: TGTGCCAGCAGTCCGGGTCTCTCGCGGACCCAGTACTTC